This T cell receptor beta chain was sequenced during a study of memory CD4+ T cells and cytomegalovirus serostatus. Single viable CD3+CD4+CD8-CD45RO+ cells were sorted as the memory CD4+ T cells. The V end lost 6 bases, the J end lost 5 bases, and 13 bases lay between the germline ends. Germline values: CDR1 PRHDT, CDR2 FYEKMQ (reference sequence). The CDR3 contains 13 residues. Profiled with immunoSEQ multiplex PCR; TCRdb holds only in-frame clones, not every one. The data contain around 57,000 clones, roughly 75% of them singletons. The sample comprised memory CD4+ T cells from blood. The receptor was isolated from an adult in good health and CMV-seronegative. Some clones in this sample may be carry-over from other donors' samples. The chain carries TRBV13 and TRBJ2-5; D may be TRBD2 (5 bases). CDR3 in amino acids: CASRRSPGETQYF. The CDR3 region has the DNA TGTGCCAGCAGGCGTTCTCCGGGGGAGACCCAGTACTTC.